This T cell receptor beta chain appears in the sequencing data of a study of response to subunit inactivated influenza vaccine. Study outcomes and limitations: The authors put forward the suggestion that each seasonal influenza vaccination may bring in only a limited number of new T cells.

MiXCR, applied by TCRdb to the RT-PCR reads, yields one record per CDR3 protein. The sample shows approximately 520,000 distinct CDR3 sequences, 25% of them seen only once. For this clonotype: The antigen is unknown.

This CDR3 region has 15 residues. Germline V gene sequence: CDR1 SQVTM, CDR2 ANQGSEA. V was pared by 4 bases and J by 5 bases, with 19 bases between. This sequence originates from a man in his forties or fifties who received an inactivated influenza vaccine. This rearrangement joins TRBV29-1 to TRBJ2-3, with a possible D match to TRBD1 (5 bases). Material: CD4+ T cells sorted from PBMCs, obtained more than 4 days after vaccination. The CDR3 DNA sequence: TGCAGCGTTGTTCGGAATTTAGGGGTGGGAGATACGCAGTATTTT. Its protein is CSVVRNLGVGDTQYF.